Included here is one T cell receptor beta chain sequence, with context. The antigen is unknown. Given the absence of the conserved phenylalanine or tryptophan at the CDR3 end, a read error is likely. Bulk tissue was left unsorted, and RNA and DNA were co-extracted from approximately 20-30 mg of it. Constant-region priming of approximately 500 ng total RNA yielded TCR beta cDNA. Amplification in three nested multiplex PCR rounds with slightly modified ARM-PCR gave rise to TCR beta libraries. TRBV1-TRBV30 forward primers and a C-beta reverse primer were used in the first two PCR rounds, which each ran for approximately 9 cycles. TCRdb ran MiXCR on the multiplex PCR reads and lists one entry per CDR3 protein. Of 35,000 to 40,000 distinct CDR3 sequences listed, roughly 77% are singletons. The CDR3 has 10 residues. CDR1 and CDR2 from the germline V gene are MNHNY and SVGAGI (reference sequence). The record originates from a study of tumor-infiltrating lymphocytes in primary liver carcinoma. Study context: Regardless of tissue type, samples showed similar yields of roughly 3.65 to 7.5 million productive TCRbeta reads. Findings of the study overall: Tumor region pairs shared more overlap than did tumor-adjacent and tumor-blood pairs.

The source of this sequence is a man between 40 and 49 years old with primary liver carcinoma and hepatitis B virus infection. The rearrangement links TRBV6-6 to TRBJ1-3; D is uncertain. Sequenced input: tumor-adjacent normal liver tissue. CDR3 sequence (DNA): TGTGACAGCACCGGAAACACCATATATTCT. Its translation is CDSTGNTIYS.